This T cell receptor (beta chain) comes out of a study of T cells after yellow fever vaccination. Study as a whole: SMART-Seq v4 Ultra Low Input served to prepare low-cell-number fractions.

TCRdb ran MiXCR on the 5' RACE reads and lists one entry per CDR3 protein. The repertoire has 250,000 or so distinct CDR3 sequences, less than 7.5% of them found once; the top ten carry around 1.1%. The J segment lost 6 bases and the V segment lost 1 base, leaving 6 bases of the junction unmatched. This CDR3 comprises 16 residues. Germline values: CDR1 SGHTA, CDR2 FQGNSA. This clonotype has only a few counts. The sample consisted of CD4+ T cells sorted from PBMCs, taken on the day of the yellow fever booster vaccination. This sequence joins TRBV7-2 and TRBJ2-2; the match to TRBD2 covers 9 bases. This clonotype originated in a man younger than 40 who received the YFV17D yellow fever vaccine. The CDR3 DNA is TGTGCCAGCAGCTTAGTAGCGGGAGATGGGTCCGGGGAGCTGTTTTTT. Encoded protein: CASSLVAGDGSGELFF.